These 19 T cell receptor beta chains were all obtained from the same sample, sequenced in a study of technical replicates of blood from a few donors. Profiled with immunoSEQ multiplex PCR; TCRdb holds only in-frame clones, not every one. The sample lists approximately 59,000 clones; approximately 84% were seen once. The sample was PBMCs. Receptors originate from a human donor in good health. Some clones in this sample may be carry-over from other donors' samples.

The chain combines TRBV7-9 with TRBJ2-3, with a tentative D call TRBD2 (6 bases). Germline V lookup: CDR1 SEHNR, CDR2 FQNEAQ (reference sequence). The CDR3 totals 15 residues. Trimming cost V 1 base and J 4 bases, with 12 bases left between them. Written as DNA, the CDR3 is TGTGCCAGCAGCTTAGTGCCTAGCGAGTCAGATACGCAGTATTTT. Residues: CASSLVPSESDTQYF.

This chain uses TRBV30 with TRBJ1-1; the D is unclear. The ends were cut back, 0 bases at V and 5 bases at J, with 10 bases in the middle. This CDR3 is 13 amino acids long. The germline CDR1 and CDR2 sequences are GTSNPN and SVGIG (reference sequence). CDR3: CAWSVVENTEAFF. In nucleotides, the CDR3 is TGTGCCTGGAGTGTAGTAGAAAATACTGAAGCTTTCTTT.

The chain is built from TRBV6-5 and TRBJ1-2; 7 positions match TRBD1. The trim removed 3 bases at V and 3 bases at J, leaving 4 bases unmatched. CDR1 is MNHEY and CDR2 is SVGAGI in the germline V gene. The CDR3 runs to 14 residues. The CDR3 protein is CASSYAGGHYGYTF. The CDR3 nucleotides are TGTGCCAGCAGTTATGCAGGGGGTCACTATGGCTACACCTTC.

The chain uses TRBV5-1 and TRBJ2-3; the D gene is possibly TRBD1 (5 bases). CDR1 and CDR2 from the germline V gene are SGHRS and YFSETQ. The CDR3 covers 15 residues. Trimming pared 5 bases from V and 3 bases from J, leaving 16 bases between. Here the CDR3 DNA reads TGCGCCAGCAGTAGGGGATTGGGAAAAACAGATACGCAGTATTTT. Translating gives CASSRGLGKTDTQYF.

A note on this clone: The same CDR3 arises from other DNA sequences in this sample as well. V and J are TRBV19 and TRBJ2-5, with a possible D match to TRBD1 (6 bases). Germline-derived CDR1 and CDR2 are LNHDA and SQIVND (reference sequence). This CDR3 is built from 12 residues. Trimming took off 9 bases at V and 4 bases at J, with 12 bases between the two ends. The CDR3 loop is CASRQAGETQYF. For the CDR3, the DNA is TGTGCCAGCAGACAGGCGGGAGAGACCCAGTACTTC.

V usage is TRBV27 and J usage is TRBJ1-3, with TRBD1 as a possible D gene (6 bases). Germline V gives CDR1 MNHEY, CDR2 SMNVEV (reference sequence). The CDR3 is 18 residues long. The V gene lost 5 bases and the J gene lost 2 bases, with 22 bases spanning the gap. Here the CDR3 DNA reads TGTGCCAGCAGTCCAAGGGTCGGCAGGGGTCCTGCTGGAAACACCATATATTTT. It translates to CASSPRVGRGPAGNTIYF.

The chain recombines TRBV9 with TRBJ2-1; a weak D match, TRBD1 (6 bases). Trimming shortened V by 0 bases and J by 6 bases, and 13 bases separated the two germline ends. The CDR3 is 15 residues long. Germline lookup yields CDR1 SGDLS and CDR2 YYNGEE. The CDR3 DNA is TGTGCCAGCAGCGTAGCTACAGGGCTTCTCAATGAGCAGTTCTTC. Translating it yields CASSVATGLLNEQFF.

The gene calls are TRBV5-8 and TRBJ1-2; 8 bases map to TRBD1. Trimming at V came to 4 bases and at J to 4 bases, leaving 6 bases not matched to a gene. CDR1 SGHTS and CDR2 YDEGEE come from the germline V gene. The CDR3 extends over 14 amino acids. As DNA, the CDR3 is TGTGCCAGCAGCACAGGACAGGGTGGCTATGGCTACACCTTC. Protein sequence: CASSTGQGGYGYTF.

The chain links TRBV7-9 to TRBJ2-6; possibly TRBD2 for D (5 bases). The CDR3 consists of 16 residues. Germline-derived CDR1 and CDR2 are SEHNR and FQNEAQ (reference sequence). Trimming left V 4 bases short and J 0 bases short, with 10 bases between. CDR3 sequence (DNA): TGTGCCAGCAGCTCAGGACGGGACTCTGGGGCCAACGTCCTGACTTTC. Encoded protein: CASSSGRDSGANVLTF.

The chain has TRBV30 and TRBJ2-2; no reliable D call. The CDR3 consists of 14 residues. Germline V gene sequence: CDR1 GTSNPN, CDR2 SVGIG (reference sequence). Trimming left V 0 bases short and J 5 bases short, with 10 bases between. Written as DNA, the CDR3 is TGTGCCTGGAGTGTGCTCGAGAGGACCGGGGAGCTGTTTTTT. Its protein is CAWSVLERTGELFF.

CDR3 region: CASSTLGILGSRSPLHF. Written as DNA, the CDR3 is TGTGCCAGCAGCACATTAGGGATTTTGGGGAGCCGGTCCCCCCTCCACTTT. The V gene is TRBV11-3, the J gene TRBJ1-6; D gene ambiguous. Trimming shortened V by 5 bases and J by 13 bases, and 27 bases separated the two germline ends. The CDR3 is made up of 17 amino acids. The germline V gene encodes CDR1 SGHNT and CDR2 YENEEA.

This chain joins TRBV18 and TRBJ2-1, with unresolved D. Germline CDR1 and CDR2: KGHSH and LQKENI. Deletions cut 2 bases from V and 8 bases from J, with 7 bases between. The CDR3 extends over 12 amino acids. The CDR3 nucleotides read TGTGCCAGCTCACCAATATCGGATGAGCAGTTCTTC. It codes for CASSPISDEQFF.

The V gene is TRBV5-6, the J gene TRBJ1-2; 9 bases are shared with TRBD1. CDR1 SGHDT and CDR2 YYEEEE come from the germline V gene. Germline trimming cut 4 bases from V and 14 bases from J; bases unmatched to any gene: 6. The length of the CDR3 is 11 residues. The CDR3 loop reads CASSRDRGNTF. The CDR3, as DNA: TGTGCCAGCAGCCGCGACAGGGGGAATACCTTC.

Here the CDR3 DNA reads TGTGCCAGCAGCAATGACGGGACAGGGACGGGCGGCTACACCTTC. Translated: CASSNDGTGTGGYTF. The chain is built from TRBV7-2 and TRBJ1-2, with TRBD1 matching over 9 bases. The CDR3 has 15 amino acids. Germline V gene sequence: CDR1 SGHTA, CDR2 FQGNSA. J was trimmed by 8 bases and V by 5 bases; bases with no gene match: 12. Together with reference TRBV7-2 and TRBJ1-2, the CDR3 gives the full variable domain: GAGVSQSPSNKVTEKGKDVELRCDPISGHTALYWYRQSLGQGLEFLIYFQGNSAPDKSGLPSDRFSAERTGGSVSTLTIQRTQQEDSAVYLCASSNDGTGTGGYTFGSGTRLTVV.

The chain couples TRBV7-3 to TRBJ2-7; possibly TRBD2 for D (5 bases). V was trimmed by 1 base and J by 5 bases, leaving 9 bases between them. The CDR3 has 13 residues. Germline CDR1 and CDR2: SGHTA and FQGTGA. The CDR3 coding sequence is TGTGCCAGCAGCTTAAGACCGCGGGACGAGCAGTACTTC. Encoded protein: CASSLRPRDEQYF.

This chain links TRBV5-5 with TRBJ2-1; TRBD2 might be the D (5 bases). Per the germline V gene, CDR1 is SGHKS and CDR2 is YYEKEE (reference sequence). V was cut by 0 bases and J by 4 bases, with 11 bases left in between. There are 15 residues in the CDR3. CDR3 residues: CASSLAYGGYNEQFF. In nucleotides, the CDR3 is TGTGCCAGCAGCTTGGCCTATGGAGGTTACAATGAGCAGTTCTTC.

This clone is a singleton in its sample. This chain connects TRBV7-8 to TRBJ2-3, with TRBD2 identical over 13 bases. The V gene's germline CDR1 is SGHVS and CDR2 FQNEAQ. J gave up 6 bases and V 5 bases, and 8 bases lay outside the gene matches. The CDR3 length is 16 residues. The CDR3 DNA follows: TGTGCCAGCAGCCTCCGGACTAGCGGGAGTGGGGATACGCAGTATTTT. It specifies CASSLRTSGSGDTQYF.

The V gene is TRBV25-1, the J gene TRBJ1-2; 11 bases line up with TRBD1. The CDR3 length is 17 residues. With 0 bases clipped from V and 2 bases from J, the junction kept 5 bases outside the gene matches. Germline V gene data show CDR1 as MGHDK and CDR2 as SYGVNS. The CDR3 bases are TGTGCCAGCAGTGAATACATGGGACAGGGGGAAAACTATGGCTACACCTTC. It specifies CASSEYMGQGENYGYTF.

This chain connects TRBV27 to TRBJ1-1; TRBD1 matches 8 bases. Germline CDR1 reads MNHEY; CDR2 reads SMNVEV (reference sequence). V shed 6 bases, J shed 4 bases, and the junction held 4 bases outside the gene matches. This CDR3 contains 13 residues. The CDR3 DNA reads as TGTGCCAGCAGGGACAGGGCATTCACTGAAGCTTTCTTT. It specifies CASRDRAFTEAFF.